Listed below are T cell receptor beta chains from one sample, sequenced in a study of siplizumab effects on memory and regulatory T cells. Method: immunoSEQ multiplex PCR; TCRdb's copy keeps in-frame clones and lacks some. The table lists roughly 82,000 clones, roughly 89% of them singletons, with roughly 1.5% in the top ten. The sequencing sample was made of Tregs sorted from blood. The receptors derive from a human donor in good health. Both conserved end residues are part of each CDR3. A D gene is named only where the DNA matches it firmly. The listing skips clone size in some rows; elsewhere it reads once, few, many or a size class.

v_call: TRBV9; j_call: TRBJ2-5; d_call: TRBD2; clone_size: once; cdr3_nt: TGTGCCAGCAGCGAGGGGACTAGCGGGGGGACGCAAGAGACCCAGTACTTC; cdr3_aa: CASSEGTSGGTQETQYF
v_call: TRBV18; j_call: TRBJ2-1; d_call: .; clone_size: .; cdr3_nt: TGTGCCAGCTCACCACCCGACACGGGTGGGAATGAGCAGTTCTTC; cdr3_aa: CASSPPDTGGNEQFF
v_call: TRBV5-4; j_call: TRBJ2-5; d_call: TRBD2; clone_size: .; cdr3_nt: TGTGCCAGCAGTCTCTTCCGAAGCGGGGGTCCCACGACCCAGTACTTC; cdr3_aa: CASSLFRSGGPTTQYF
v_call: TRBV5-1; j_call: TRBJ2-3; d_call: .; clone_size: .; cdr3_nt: TGCGCCAGCAGCTCACCGGGGACAGATACGCAGTATTTT; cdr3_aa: CASSSPGTDTQYF
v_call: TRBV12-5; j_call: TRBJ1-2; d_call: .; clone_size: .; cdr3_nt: TGTGCTAGTGGTTTGGGGGGCGGTTATGGCTACACCTTC; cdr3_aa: CASGLGGGYGYTF
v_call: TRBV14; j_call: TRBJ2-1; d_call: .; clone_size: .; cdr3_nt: TGTGCCAGCAGCCGGACAGTCTCCTACAATGAGCAGTTCTTC; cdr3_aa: CASSRTVSYNEQFF
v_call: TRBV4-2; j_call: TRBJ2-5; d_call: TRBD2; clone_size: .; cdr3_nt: TGTGCCAGCAGCCAAGGGACTAGCGGGGGGTTGAAAGAGACCCAGTACTTC; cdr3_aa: CASSQGTSGGLKETQYF
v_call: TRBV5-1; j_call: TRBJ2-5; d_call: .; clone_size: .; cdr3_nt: TGCGCCAGCAGCTTGGGCGCGGAGACCCAGTACTTC; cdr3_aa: CASSLGAETQYF
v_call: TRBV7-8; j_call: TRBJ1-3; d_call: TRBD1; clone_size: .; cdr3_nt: TGTGCCAGCAGCTTAGGTTTCTTGCAGGGGGCGAGAAACACCATATATTTT; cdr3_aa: CASSLGFLQGARNTIYF
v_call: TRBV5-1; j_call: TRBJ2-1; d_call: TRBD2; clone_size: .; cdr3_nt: TGCGCCAGCAGCTTGGGCGCTAGCGGGGGGTCCAATGAGCAGTTCTTC; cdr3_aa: CASSLGASGGSNEQFF
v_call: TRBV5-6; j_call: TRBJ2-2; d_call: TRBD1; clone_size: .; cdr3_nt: TGTGCCAGCAGCTCTTGGTACCGACAGGGGGCGACCGGGGAGCTGTTTTTT; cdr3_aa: CASSSWYRQGATGELFF
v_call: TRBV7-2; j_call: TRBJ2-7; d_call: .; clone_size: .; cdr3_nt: TGTGCCAGCAGCTTAGGTGGGGGGCCCACCTACGAGCAGTACTTC; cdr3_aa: CASSLGGGPTYEQYF
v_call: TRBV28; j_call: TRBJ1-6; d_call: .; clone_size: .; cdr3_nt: TGTGCCAGCAGTTTAGAAGGCAGGCTTAATTCACCCCTCCACTTT; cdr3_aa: CASSLEGRLNSPLHF
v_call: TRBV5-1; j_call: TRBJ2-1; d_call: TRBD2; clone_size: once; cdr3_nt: TGCGCCAGCACCCTAGCGGGGGGGACCTACAATGAGCAGTTCTTC; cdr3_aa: CASTLAGGTYNEQFF
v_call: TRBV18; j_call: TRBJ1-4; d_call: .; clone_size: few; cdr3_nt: TGTGCCAGCTCACCTCCTAGCCAGGAGCGTGAAAAACTGTTTTTT; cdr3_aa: CASSPPSQEREKLFF
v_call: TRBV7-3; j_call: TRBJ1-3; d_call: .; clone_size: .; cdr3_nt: TGTGCCAGCAGCCAGACAGCCTCTGGAAACACCATATATTTT; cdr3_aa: CASSQTASGNTIYF
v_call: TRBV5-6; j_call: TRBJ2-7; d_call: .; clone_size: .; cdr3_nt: TGTGCCAGCAGCCGCCTAGACAGGGCGGGGGAGCAGTACTTC; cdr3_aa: CASSRLDRAGEQYF
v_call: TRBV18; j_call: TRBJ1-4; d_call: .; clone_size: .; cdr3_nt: TGTGCCAGCTCCACAGTTGCAACTAATGAAAAACTGTTTTTT; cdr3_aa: CASSTVATNEKLFF
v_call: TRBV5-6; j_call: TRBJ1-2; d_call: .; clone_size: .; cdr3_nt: TGTGCCAGCAGCTTGGACAGGGCCATGACCCGTTCTCATGGCTACACCTTC; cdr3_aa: CASSLDRAMTRSHGYTF
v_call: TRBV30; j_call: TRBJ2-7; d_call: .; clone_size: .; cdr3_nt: TGTGCCTGGAACAGGGGACTTAGCTACGAGCAGTACTTC; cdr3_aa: CAWNRGLSYEQYF
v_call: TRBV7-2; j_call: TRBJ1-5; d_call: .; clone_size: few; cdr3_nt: TGTGCCAGCAGCCCGAGGAGGCAGGATCAGCCCCAGCATTTT; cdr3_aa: CASSPRRQDQPQHF
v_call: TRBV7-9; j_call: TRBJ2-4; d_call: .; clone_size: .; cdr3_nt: TGTGCCAGCAGCTTAGTCAGCGGACTAGCCAAAAACATTCAGTACTTC; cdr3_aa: CASSLVSGLAKNIQYF